This T cell receptor (beta chain) was obtained from a study of shared clonotypes between healthy human individuals. CDR1 and CDR2 (germline): SGHTA, FQGNSA. The CDR3 contains 15 residues. V lost 6 bases, J lost 4 bases, and 7 bases stayed unmatched. Assay used: immunoSEQ multiplex PCR; TCRdb lists only in-frame clones, some missing. The sample lists approximately 350,000 clones; around 74% were seen once. This TCR came from a man aged 25-40 years in good health. The chain recombines TRBV7-2 with TRBJ2-5; TRBD2 aligns across 11 bases. The specimen was memory CD4+ T cells sorted from blood. Subset defined: CD45RA-negative fraction. The CDR3: CASRPKLAGAETQYF. The CDR3 DNA sequence: TGTGCCAGCAGACCAAAACTAGCGGGAGCAGAGACCCAGTACTTC. The variable domain in full, with the rest retrieved from reference TRBV7-2 and TRBJ2-5, is GAGVSQSPSNKVTEKGKDVELRCDPISGHTALYWYRQSLGQGLEFLIYFQGNSAPDKSGLPSDRFSAERTGGSVSTLTIQRTQQEDSAVYLCASRPKLAGAETQYFGPGTRLLVL.